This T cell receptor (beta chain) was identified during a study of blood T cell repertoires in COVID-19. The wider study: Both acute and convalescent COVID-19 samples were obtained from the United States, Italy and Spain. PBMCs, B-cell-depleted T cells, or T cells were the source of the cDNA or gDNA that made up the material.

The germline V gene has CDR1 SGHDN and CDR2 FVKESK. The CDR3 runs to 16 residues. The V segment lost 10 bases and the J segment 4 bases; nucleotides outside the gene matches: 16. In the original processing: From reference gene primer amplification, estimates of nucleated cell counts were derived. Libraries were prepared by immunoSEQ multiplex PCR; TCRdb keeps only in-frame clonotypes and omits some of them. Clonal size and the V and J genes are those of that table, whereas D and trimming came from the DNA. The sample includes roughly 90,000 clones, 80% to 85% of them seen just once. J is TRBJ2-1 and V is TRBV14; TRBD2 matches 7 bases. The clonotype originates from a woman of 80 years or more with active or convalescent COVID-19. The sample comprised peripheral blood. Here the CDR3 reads CATSRWGSGGYNEQFF. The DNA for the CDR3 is TGTGCCACGTCTAGATGGGGGTCGGGAGGTTACAATGAGCAGTTCTTC.